Listed below are T cell receptor beta chains from one sample, sequenced in a study of cytomegalovirus exposure and HLA in healthy donors. Clones were sequenced by immunoSEQ multiplex PCR, and TCRdb holds only the in-frame ones, with some missing. The table records about 190,000 clones, roughly 77% of them present only once. Sequenced sample: PBMCs. The receptors originated from a man aged 30-40 years in good health and CMV-seropositive. The CDR3 runs from the conserved cysteine through the conserved F or W. The order of the fields is J gene, D gene, clone size, V gene, CDR3 protein, CDR3 DNA. The D gene is left open where the match is weak. The size entry is marked missing in some rows and otherwise reads once, few, many or a size class.

j_gene: TRBJ1-5
d_gene: .
abundance: .
v_gene: TRBV30
CDR3aa: CAWNLGSNQPQHF
CDR3nt: TGTGCCTGGAACCTCGGGTCCAATCAGCCCCAGCATTTT

j_gene: TRBJ2-3
d_gene: TRBD1
abundance: .
v_gene: TRBV7-2
CDR3aa: CASSVDRGDTQYF
CDR3nt: TGTGCCAGCAGCGTGGACAGGGGAGATACGCAGTATTTT

j_gene: TRBJ2-1
d_gene: TRBD2
abundance: .
v_gene: TRBV30
CDR3aa: CAWRSSGGAWEQFF
CDR3nt: TGTGCCTGGAGGTCTAGCGGGGGGGCGTGGGAGCAGTTCTTC

j_gene: TRBJ2-3
d_gene: .
abundance: .
v_gene: TRBV28
CDR3aa: CASSLGYGTQYF
CDR3nt: TGTGCCAGCAGTTTAGGGTACGGGACGCAGTATTTT

j_gene: TRBJ2-1
d_gene: .
abundance: .
v_gene: TRBV21-1
CDR3aa: CASTLGPHGDNEQFF
CDR3nt: TGTGCCAGCACCCTGGGCCCTCACGGGGACAATGAGCAGTTCTTC

j_gene: TRBJ1-5
d_gene: .
abundance: once
v_gene: TRBV2
CDR3aa: CASRREGNQPQHF
CDR3nt: TGTGCCAGCAGGCGAGAGGGCAATCAGCCCCAGCATTTT

j_gene: TRBJ2-3
d_gene: TRBD1
abundance: few
v_gene: TRBV2
CDR3aa: CASSAPDRVKNTQYF
CDR3nt: TGTGCCAGCAGTGCCCCGGACAGGGTGAAAAATACGCAGTATTTT

j_gene: TRBJ2-7
d_gene: .
abundance: .
v_gene: TRBV5-1
CDR3aa: CASSLIGTRAYEQYF
CDR3nt: TGCGCCAGCAGCTTGATCGGGACACGGGCCTACGAGCAGTACTTC

j_gene: TRBJ2-7
d_gene: .
abundance: .
v_gene: TRBV7-8
CDR3aa: CASSPRASYEQYF
CDR3nt: TGTGCCAGCAGCCCGAGGGCCTCCTACGAGCAGTACTTC

j_gene: TRBJ1-2
d_gene: .
abundance: .
v_gene: TRBV11-2
CDR3aa: CASSLGGGLDGYTF
CDR3nt: TGTGCCAGCAGCTTAGGTGGGGGGTTGGATGGCTACACCTTC

j_gene: TRBJ1-2
d_gene: .
abundance: .
v_gene: TRBV9
CDR3aa: CASSVSTGYGYTF
CDR3nt: TGTGCCAGCAGCGTATCTACAGGGTACGGCTACACCTTC

j_gene: TRBJ2-7
d_gene: .
abundance: .
v_gene: TRBV7-2
CDR3aa: CASSFGSGYEQYF
CDR3nt: .

j_gene: TRBJ2-5
d_gene: .
abundance: .
v_gene: TRBV19
CDR3aa: CASSFGGSWNQETQYF
CDR3nt: TGTGCCAGTAGTTTCGGAGGAAGTTGGAACCAAGAGACCCAGTACTTC

j_gene: TRBJ2-3
d_gene: .
abundance: .
v_gene: TRBV6-5
CDR3aa: CASRTSPDTQYF
CDR3nt: TGTGCCAGCAGAACGAGCCCGGATACGCAGTATTTT

j_gene: TRBJ1-5
d_gene: TRBD1
abundance: few
v_gene: TRBV28
CDR3aa: CASQTGQTLNQPQHF
CDR3nt: TGTGCCAGCCAAACGGGACAGACACTCAATCAGCCCCAGCATTTT

j_gene: TRBJ2-4
d_gene: TRBD1
abundance: .
v_gene: TRBV6-6
CDR3aa: CASSRDSEAKNIQYF
CDR3nt: TGTGCCAGCAGCCGGGACAGTGAAGCCAAAAACATTCAGTACTTC

j_gene: TRBJ2-3
d_gene: .
abundance: few
v_gene: TRBV5-1
CDR3aa: CASSLAGSRGTDTQYF
CDR3nt: TGCGCCAGCAGCTTGGCCGGGAGTCGGGGCACAGATACGCAGTATTTT

j_gene: TRBJ2-7
d_gene: TRBD1
abundance: few
v_gene: TRBV29-1
CDR3aa: CSVEFATGNEQYF
CDR3nt: TGCAGCGTTGAATTTGCGACAGGGAACGAGCAGTACTTC

j_gene: TRBJ2-2
d_gene: .
abundance: .
v_gene: TRBV5-1
CDR3aa: CASTGGGQNTGELFF
CDR3nt: TGCGCCAGCACCGGAGGAGGGCAGAACACCGGGGAGCTGTTTTTT

j_gene: TRBJ1-2
d_gene: .
abundance: once
v_gene: TRBV27
CDR3aa: CASSLAGGVYGYTF
CDR3nt: TGTGCCAGCAGTTTGGCAGGAGGAGTCTATGGCTACACCTTC

j_gene: TRBJ1-4
d_gene: .
abundance: .
v_gene: TRBV10-3
CDR3aa: CATSREREKLFF
CDR3nt: TGTGCCACGAGCCGGGAGAGGGAAAAACTGTTTTTT

j_gene: TRBJ1-6
d_gene: TRBD1
abundance: .
v_gene: TRBV11-2
CDR3aa: CASSTWATGSNNSPLHF
CDR3nt: TGTGCCAGCAGCACTTGGGCGACAGGGTCGAATAATTCACCCCTCCACTTT

j_gene: TRBJ1-5
d_gene: TRBD1
abundance: few
v_gene: TRBV5-5
CDR3aa: CASSARDRDSNQPQHF
CDR3nt: TGTGCCAGCAGCGCCCGGGACAGAGATAGCAATCAGCCCCAGCATTTT

j_gene: TRBJ2-1
d_gene: TRBD2
abundance: .
v_gene: TRBV18
CDR3aa: CASSRLALREQFF
CDR3nt: TGTGCCAGCTCACGACTAGCCCTCCGCGAGCAGTTCTTC

j_gene: TRBJ1-2
d_gene: TRBD1
abundance: .
v_gene: TRBV28
CDR3aa: CASSDTGGGLGGYTF
CDR3nt: TGTGCCAGCAGCGATACAGGGGGAGGTTTGGGGGGCTACACCTTC

j_gene: TRBJ2-1
d_gene: .
abundance: .
v_gene: TRBV7-9
CDR3aa: CASSFERASSYNEQFF
CDR3nt: TGTGCCAGCAGCTTTGAGCGGGCGAGCTCCTACAATGAGCAGTTCTTC

j_gene: TRBJ2-7
d_gene: .
abundance: .
v_gene: TRBV10-3
CDR3aa: CAIRPRPGTVLSQTYEQYF
CDR3nt: TGTGCCATCAGACCTCGCCCGGGAACAGTTCTCTCCCAAACCTACGAGCAGTACTTC

j_gene: TRBJ2-7
d_gene: TRBD2
abundance: once
v_gene: TRBV28
CDR3aa: CASSLKLPGGSYEQYF
CDR3nt: TGTGCCAGCAGTTTGAAACTACCGGGAGGATCCTACGAGCAGTACTTC

j_gene: TRBJ1-5
d_gene: .
abundance: .
v_gene: TRBV2
CDR3aa: CASGEGESQHF
CDR3nt: TGTGCCAGCGGGGAAGGAGAGTCCCAGCATTTT

j_gene: TRBJ2-7
d_gene: TRBD1
abundance: .
v_gene: TRBV28
CDR3aa: CASGDSSYEQYF
CDR3nt: TGTGCCAGCGGGGACAGCTCCTACGAGCAGTACTTC

j_gene: TRBJ1-2
d_gene: TRBD1
abundance: .
v_gene: TRBV10-3
CDR3aa: CATRSGTGEYGYTF
CDR3nt: TGTGCCACCCGCAGTGGGACAGGCGAATATGGCTACACCTTC

j_gene: TRBJ1-2
d_gene: TRBD1
abundance: .
v_gene: TRBV7-9
CDR3aa: CASSLRQGAGGYTF
CDR3nt: TGTGCCAGCAGCCTAAGACAGGGGGCGGGTGGCTACACCTTC

j_gene: TRBJ2-5
d_gene: .
abundance: few
v_gene: TRBV6-6
CDR3aa: CASRSLRQVQETQYF
CDR3nt: TGTGCCAGCAGGTCCCTCCGACAAGTCCAAGAGACCCAGTACTTC

j_gene: TRBJ2-7
d_gene: TRBD1
abundance: .
v_gene: TRBV19
CDR3aa: CASSGQVNSYEQYF
CDR3nt: TGTGCCAGTAGCGGACAGGTCAACTCCTACGAGCAGTACTTC

j_gene: TRBJ2-1
d_gene: TRBD2
abundance: few
v_gene: TRBV5-1
CDR3aa: CASSDPGGLNNEQFF
CDR3nt: TGCGCCAGCAGCGACCCGGGGGGGCTCAACAATGAGCAGTTCTTC

j_gene: TRBJ2-7
d_gene: .
abundance: once
v_gene: TRBV30
CDR3aa: CAWSVLGYEQYF
CDR3nt: TGTGCCTGGAGTGTACTCGGCTACGAGCAGTACTTC

j_gene: TRBJ2-4
d_gene: .
abundance: .
v_gene: TRBV2
CDR3aa: CASSEAGETKNIQYF
CDR3nt: TGTGCCAGCAGTGAAGCGGGAGAGACCAAAAACATTCAGTACTTC